This T cell receptor (beta chain) originates from a study of human T cells and chemical hapten exposure. In the study overall: TCR yields per sample varied, mainly owing to small pooled library volume differences.

This clonotype came up many times. The CDR3 is 13 residues long. CDR1 is LNHDA, CDR2 SQIVND, per germline (reference sequence). V was trimmed by 3 bases and J by 10 bases, leaving 14 bases between them. From whole blood left unfractionated, total RNA was extracted. For the library, individual cDNA molecules each received unique molecular identifiers. In the authors' workflow: A per-sample median of about 100,000 TCRs was observed, with counts ranging from about 23,224 to 690,600. MiXCR was run by TCRdb on the 5' RACE reads, yielding one entry per CDR3 protein. The V and J calls and clone size are TCRdb's, not the authors'. The table includes around 140,000 distinct CDR3 sequences, 3.5% to 5% detected once.

This clonotype was sampled from a female donor in good health. The chain carries TRBV19 and TRBJ2-3, with D uncertain. The CDR3 loop reads CASSIERGDSQYF. The CDR3 bases are TGTGCCAGTAGTATCGAACGTGGTGATTCGCAGTATTTT.